This T cell receptor (beta chain) originates from a study of early stage breast cancer tumors. Clones were sequenced by immunoSEQ multiplex PCR, and TCRdb holds only the in-frame ones, with some missing. This sample has about 11,000 clones, with about two thirds found just once. Of note for this clone: The antigen remains undetermined.

Roughly 18-50 mg of tissue was diced for each tumor. Per the germline V gene, CDR1 is SGHTA and CDR2 is FQGNSA. The length of the CDR3 is 13 residues. Trimming took off 1 base at V and 12 bases at J, with 13 bases between the two ends. Notes on the study in general: In about 85% of the 16 patients, blood comparison separated tumor from normal breast.

The source is a person aged 35-49 years with breast cancer. V gene TRBV7-2 combines with J gene TRBJ2-1; D remains ambiguous. Sequenced input: breast tumor tissue. CDR3 DNA: TGTGCCAGCAGCTTAGTGGGCCAGAGTACGCAGTTCTTC. It yields the protein CASSLVGQSTQFF.